Below are 13 T cell receptor beta chains sequenced from a single sample in a study of blood T cell repertoires in COVID-19. Clones were sequenced by immunoSEQ multiplex PCR, and TCRdb holds only the in-frame ones, with some missing. The sample yields about 140,000 clones, roughly 80% seen once. The sample was peripheral blood. The origin of the receptors is a woman aged 55-70 years with acute or convalescent COVID-19.

The CDR3 DNA sequence: TGTGCCAGCAGTTATACAGGGGGTCCGGTTGAAAAACTGTTTTTT. Amino acids: CASSYTGGPVEKLFF. The rearrangement links TRBV28 to TRBJ1-4, with 8 positions matching TRBD1. V shed 4 bases, J shed 7 bases, and the junction held 8 bases outside the gene matches. Germline V lookup: CDR1 MDHEN, CDR2 SYDVKM. The CDR3 runs 15 residues.

This clone was observed a single time. This rearrangement joins TRBV29-1 to TRBJ2-7, with 8 bases fitting TRBD1. Germline lookup yields CDR1 SQVTM and CDR2 ANQGSEA. V lost 4 bases, J lost 5 bases, and 7 bases stayed unmatched. The CDR3 consists of 13 residues. The CDR3 region has the DNA TGCAGCGTTGCGGGGACAGGCCCCAACGAGCAGTACTTC. Protein sequence: CSVAGTGPNEQYF.

The J gene is TRBJ2-7, the V gene TRBV21-1; the DNA was not used to check the table's D call, TRBD1. TRBV21-1 is annotated as a pseudogene. This CDR3 spans 17 amino acids. CDR3 bases: TGTGCCAGCAGCCAAGGGGGCCAAACAGGGGGCGGCTACGAGCAGTACTTC. Protein: CASSQGGQTGGGYEQYF.

The chain joins TRBV10-3 to TRBJ1-2, with a tentative D call TRBD1 (5 bases). V dropped 2 bases and J dropped 1 base, with 14 bases sitting between them. Germline V gene data show CDR1 as ENHRY and CDR2 as SYGVKD. The CDR3 has 16 residues. CDR3 sequence: CAISEPDGRGNYGYTF. The CDR3 coding sequence is TGTGCCATCAGTGAGCCCGACGGGAGGGGTAACTATGGCTACACCTTC.

There are a few counts of this clone. The V call is TRBV3-1 (or the pseudogene TRBV3-2), the J call TRBJ1-4; D call uncertain. The CDR3 runs to 13 residues. The V end lost 0 bases, the J end lost 11 bases, and 10 bases lay between the germline ends. The germline CDR1 and CDR2 sequences are LGHDT and YNNKEL (reference sequence). The CDR3: CASSQDSSRKLFF. Written as DNA, the CDR3 is TGTGCCAGCAGCCAAGATTCAAGTCGGAAACTGTTTTTT.

There are a few counts of this clone. A read error may produce the germline difference seen at one junction end. The rearrangement links TRBV6-5 to TRBJ2-7; 12 bases match TRBD2. The CDR3 length is 14 residues. Germline CDR1 reads MNHEY; CDR2 reads SVGAGI. CDR3 protein: CASSYSTSGSSFTF. CDR3 sequence (DNA): TGTGCCAGCAGTTACTCGACTAGCGGGAGTTCCTTTACCTTC.

V is TRBV19 and J is TRBJ1-5; TRBD1 is a possible D gene (5 bases). Trimming removed 6 bases from V and 3 bases from J, with 12 bases in between. In germline, CDR1 is LNHDA, CDR2 SQIVND (reference sequence). The CDR3 contains 14 residues. The CDR3 spells CASSHRQINQPQHF. The CDR3 region has the DNA TGTGCCAGTAGCCACCGACAGATCAATCAGCCCCAGCATTTT.

V and J are TRBV18 and TRBJ2-2; TRBD2 is a possible D gene (5 bases). This CDR3 is built from 17 residues. The V end lost 3 bases, the J end lost 5 bases, and 19 bases lay between the germline ends. Germline V lookup: CDR1 KGHSH, CDR2 LQKENI. CDR3 DNA: TGTGCCAGCTCACCGTCGGAGGCGGAAGCGAGAACCGGGGAGCTGTTTTTT. Translated, it gives CASSPSEAEARTGELFF.

The genes are TRBV29-1 and TRBJ1-4; D not certain. From germline, CDR1 is SQVTM and CDR2 ANQGSEA. V was trimmed by 4 bases and J by 3 bases, leaving 9 bases between them. CDR3 length: 13 residues. DNA for the CDR3: TGCAGCGTTGCGGATGAGGCTAATGAAAAACTGTTTTTT. Its translation is CSVADEANEKLFF.

V and J are TRBV11-2 and TRBJ2-1; 8 bases line up with TRBD1. The J segment lost 9 bases and the V segment lost 5 bases, leaving 9 bases of the junction unmatched. The CDR3 consists of 14 residues. The germline V gene has CDR1 SGHAT and CDR2 FQNNGV. The chain's CDR3 is CASSLGQVVSEQFF. For the CDR3, the DNA is TGTGCCAGCAGCCTGGGACAGGTCGTGAGTGAGCAGTTCTTC. Supplemented by reference TRBV11-2 and TRBJ2-1, the full variable domain reads EAGVAQSPRYKIIEKRQSVAFWCNPISGHATLYWYQQILGQGPKLLIQFQNNGVVDDSQLPKDRFSAERLKGVDSTLKIQPAKLEDSAVYLCASSLGQVVSEQFFGPGTRLTVL.

J is TRBJ2-2 and V is TRBV7-9; D is uncertain. Germline V CDR1 and CDR2: SEHNR, FQNEAQ (reference sequence). The CDR3 sequence is 12 residues long. The V end lost 6 bases, the J end lost 6 bases, and 8 bases lay between the germline ends. CDR3 region: CASRSPSGELFF. In nucleotides, the CDR3 is TGTGCCAGCAGATCCCCCTCCGGGGAGCTGTTTTTT.

The gene calls are TRBV5-1 and TRBJ2-7; 9 nucleotides agree with TRBD1. Looked up from germline, CDR1 is SGHRS and CDR2 is YFSETQ. This CDR3 region has 16 residues. The V gene end was trimmed by 4 bases and the J gene end by 3 bases; junction bases not matched to a gene: 11. CDR3 protein: CASSPGGGQGRYEQYF. The CDR3 DNA reads TGCGCCAGCAGCCCTGGGGGGGGACAGGGTCGCTACGAGCAGTACTTC.

V gene TRBV13 combines with J gene TRBJ2-5; 11 positions match TRBD1. This CDR3 region has 16 residues. Germline CDR1 reads PRHDT; CDR2 reads FYEKMQ (reference sequence). V lost 4 bases to trimming and J lost 2 bases; unmatched junction nucleotides: 6. CDR3 DNA sequence: TGTGCCAGCAGCTACTCGGACAGGGGGCGTCAAGAGACCCAGTACTTC. It specifies CASSYSDRGRQETQYF.